A single sample gave rise to the 28 T cell receptor beta chains below, sequenced in a study of T cell responses to AZD1222 COVID-19 vaccine. Clones were sequenced by immunoSEQ multiplex PCR, and TCRdb holds only the in-frame ones, with some missing. The data contain about 81,000 clones, about 91% of them singletons. Sequencing used peripheral blood, obtained 28 days after the second AZD1222 dose. Receptors were obtained from an adult who received the AZD1222 COVID-19 vaccine.

This clone appeared once. The chain couples TRBV5-1 to TRBJ2-2; D ambiguous. The CDR3 has 14 residues. The ends were cut back, 0 bases at V and 1 base at J, with 4 bases in the middle. Per the germline V gene, CDR1 is SGHRS and CDR2 is YFSETQ. CDR3: CASSLGQNTGELFF. DNA for the CDR3: TGCGCCAGCAGCTTGGGGCAGAACACCGGGGAGCTGTTTTTT.

V usage is TRBV7-9 and J usage is TRBJ1-2; D unresolved. CDR1 and CDR2 (germline): SEHNR, FQNEAQ (reference sequence). Trimming removed 5 bases at V and 8 bases at J, with 12 bases between. The CDR3 spans 12 residues. This chain's CDR3 is CASSPIVSGYTF. Written as DNA, the CDR3 is TGTGCCAGCAGCCCAATAGTTTCGGGCTACACCTTC. The whole variable domain, remainder taken from reference TRBV7-9 and TRBJ1-2, is DTGVSQNPRHKITKRGQNVTFRCDPISEHNRLYWYRQTLGQGPEFLTYFQNEAQLEKSRLLSDRFSAERPKGSFSTLEIQRTEQGDSAMYLCASSPIVSGYTFGSGTRLTVV.

V gene TRBV2 combines with J gene TRBJ2-1; D ambiguous. Deletions cut 3 bases from V and 5 bases from J, with 11 bases between. Germline lookup yields CDR1 SNHLY and CDR2 FYNNEI. This CDR3 has 14 amino acids. This CDR3 is CASSDPGGDNEQFF. The DNA for the CDR3 is TGTGCCAGCAGTGACCCCGGTGGTGACAATGAGCAGTTCTTC. Drawing the rest from reference TRBV2 and TRBJ2-1, the complete variable domain is EPEVTQTPSHQVTQMGQEVILRCVPISNHLYFYWYRQILGQKVEFLVSFYNNEISEKSEIFDDQFSVERPDGSNFTLKIRSTKLEDSAMYFCASSDPGGDNEQFFGPGTRLTVL.

This rearrangement joins TRBV6-5 to TRBJ2-7; D may be TRBD1 (5 bases). Germline V lookup: CDR1 MNHEY, CDR2 SVGAGI. With 2 bases removed from V and 0 bases from J, the gap between germline ends came to 11 bases. The CDR3 extends over 15 amino acids. CDR3 amino acids: CASSYQGLLSYEQYF. CDR3 nucleotides: TGTGCCAGCAGTTACCAGGGATTGCTCTCCTACGAGCAGTACTTC.

This rearrangement joins TRBV7-2 to TRBJ2-1; 7 bases are a match to TRBD2. This CDR3 spans 15 amino acids. V dropped 6 bases and J dropped 7; count of bases not matched to a gene: 12. CDR1 and CDR2 (germline): SGHTA, FQGNSA. The CDR3 bases are TGTGCCAGCAGTCGGCAGTCTAGCGGAGGGAATGAGCAGTTCTTC. Amino acid sequence: CASSRQSSGGNEQFF. The whole variable domain, remainder taken from reference TRBV7-2 and TRBJ2-1, is GAGVSQSPSNKVTEKGKDVELRCDPISGHTALYWYRQSLGQGLEFLIYFQGNSAPDKSGLPSDRFSAERTGGSVSTLTIQRTQQEDSAVYLCASSRQSSGGNEQFFGPGTRLTVL.

This chain uses TRBV2 with TRBJ2-7; 7 positions match TRBD1. Germline V gene sequence: CDR1 SNHLY, CDR2 FYNNEI. V was clipped by 6 bases and J by 2 bases; unmatched bases: 4. The length of the CDR3 is 13 residues. Here the CDR3 DNA reads TGTGCCAGCAGCCCGACAGGGACCTACGAGCAGTACTTC. It encodes CASSPTGTYEQYF.

J is TRBJ1-5 and V is TRBV28; D is ambiguous. Germline CDR1 and CDR2: MDHEN and SYDVKM. The V and J ends lost 3 bases and 1 base respectively, with 10 bases between them. The CDR3 has 15 amino acids. CDR3 sequence (DNA): TGTGCCAGCAGTTTGTTAACGGGGAGCAATCAGCCCCAGCATTTT. It translates to CASSLLTGSNQPQHF. The complete variable domain, with remaining parts taken from reference TRBV28 and TRBJ1-5, reads DVKVTQSSRYLVKRTGEKVFLECVQDMDHENMFWYRQDPGLGLRLIYFSYDVKMKEKGDIPEGYSVSREKKERFSLILESASTNQTSMYLCASSLLTGSNQPQHFGDGTRLSIL.

This chain connects TRBV7-2 to TRBJ1-5; weak D call: TRBD1 (6 bases). V was trimmed by 5 bases and J by 6 bases, leaving 17 bases between them. The CDR3 is 15 residues long. Looked up from germline, CDR1 is SGHTA and CDR2 is FQGNSA. The CDR3 sequence is CASSPSGGPAQPQHF. The CDR3 DNA sequence: TGTGCCAGCAGCCCTAGTGGGGGGCCGGCTCAGCCCCAGCATTTT.

The chain carries TRBV30 and TRBJ1-5; TRBD1 matches 7 bases. Germline V gene data show CDR1 as GTSNPN and CDR2 as SVGIG (reference sequence). The CDR3 is 13 amino acids. V shed 2 bases, J shed 7 bases, and the junction held 5 bases outside the gene matches. The CDR3 DNA is TGTGCCTGGAGTCCGGGCAGGGGGCAGCCCCAGCATTTT. This codes for CAWSPGRGQPQHF.

The chain joins TRBV28 to TRBJ1-2; D is unclear. CDR3 size: 14 residues. Trimming removed 6 bases at V and 2 bases at J, with 13 bases between. Germline CDR1 is MDHEN and CDR2 is SYDVKM. The CDR3 reads CASSQPSENYGYTF. CDR3 sequence (DNA): TGTGCCAGCAGCCAACCGTCCGAAAACTATGGCTACACCTTC.

The chain carries TRBV18 and TRBJ2-3; weak D call: TRBD1 (6 bases). Germline assignment: CDR1 KGHSH and CDR2 LQKENI. V lost 3 bases to trimming and J lost 0 bases, with 10 bases between them. The CDR3 consists of 15 residues. Here the CDR3 DNA reads TGTGCCAGCTCACCGGACGGACAGAGCACAGATACGCAGTATTTT. This encodes CASSPDGQSTDTQYF. Based on the CDR3 plus reference TRBV18 and TRBJ2-3, the full variable domain is NAGVMQNPRHLVRRRGQEARLRCSPMKGHSHVYWYRQLPEEGLKFMVYLQKENIIDESGMPKERFSAEFPKEGPSILRIQQVVRGDSAAYFCASSPDGQSTDTQYFGPGTRLTVL.

This rearrangement joins TRBV6-5 to TRBJ1-3; 7 nucleotides match TRBD1. J was trimmed by 1 base and V by 5 bases; bases with no gene match: 5. The CDR3 totals 15 residues. Germline V gene data show CDR1 as MNHEY and CDR2 as SVGAGI. CDR3 sequence: CASSTTTGSGNTIYF. The CDR3 nucleotides are TGTGCCAGCAGTACTACGACAGGGTCTGGAAACACCATATATTTT.

This clone was observed once. The chain couples TRBV3-1 (or the pseudogene TRBV3-2) to TRBJ2-7; 8 nucleotides line up with TRBD1. Trimming removed 4 bases from V and 5 bases from J; junction bases left unmatched: 1. CDR3 length: 12 amino acids. Per germline, CDR1 LGHDT and CDR2 YNNKEL (reference sequence). The CDR3 region is CASSPTGDEQYF. The CDR3 nucleotides read TGTGCCAGCAGCCCGACAGGGGACGAGCAGTACTTC.

The chain uses TRBV18 and TRBJ1-5, with 10 positions matching TRBD1. Unmatched junction bases numbered 4, after V lost 2 bases and J lost 6 bases. The V gene's germline CDR1 is KGHSH and CDR2 LQKENI. CDR3 length equals 15 residues. CDR3 sequence reads: CASSPSTGGGQPQHF. The DNA of the CDR3 is TGTGCCAGCTCACCATCGACAGGGGGCGGTCAGCCCCAGCATTTT.

This clone was seen only once. The rearrangement links TRBV18 to TRBJ2-7, with D possibly being TRBD1 (6 bases). CDR1 is KGHSH and CDR2 is LQKENI in the germline V gene. This CDR3 contains 15 residues. Trimming pared 3 bases from V and 7 bases from J, leaving 19 bases between. CDR3 protein: CASSPQAGEVAEQYF. In nucleotides, the CDR3 is TGTGCCAGCTCACCTCAGGCAGGGGAAGTGGCGGAGCAGTACTTC.

This clone has a single count. The V and J genes are TRBV12-3 or TRBV12-4 and TRBJ2-1; D is uncertain. Trimming left V 5 bases short and J 6 bases short, with 8 bases between. The CDR3 totals 12 residues. CDR3 in amino acids: CASSRAVNEQFF. The CDR3 DNA is TGTGCCAGCAGTCGGGCAGTCAATGAGCAGTTCTTC.

The chain recombines TRBV3-1 (or the pseudogene TRBV3-2) with TRBJ1-2, with D maybe TRBD1 (6 bases). V lost 3 bases and J lost 6, with 14 bases in between. Germline V gene lookup returns CDR1 LGHDT and CDR2 YNNKEL (reference sequence). The length of the CDR3 is 14 residues. CDR3 sequence reads: CASSHRTARDGYTF. CDR3 nucleotide sequence: TGTGCCAGCAGCCACCGGACAGCGAGAGATGGCTACACCTTC.

The J gene is TRBJ1-1, the V gene TRBV25-1, with 11 positions matching TRBD1. V lost 1 base to trimming and J lost 4 bases; unmatched junction nucleotides: 2. From germline, CDR1 is MGHDK and CDR2 SYGVNS. CDR3 length: 15 residues. As DNA, the CDR3 is TGTGCCAGCAGTGAATTAGGGACAGGGGGCACTGAAGCTTTCTTT. It translates to CASSELGTGGTEAFF.

V and J are TRBV28 and TRBJ2-3; no clear D. Trimming cost V 2 bases and J 4 bases, with 4 bases left between them. CDR1 and CDR2 from the germline V gene are MDHEN and SYDVKM. CDR3 length: 12 residues. As DNA, the CDR3 is TGTGCCAGCAGTTTAACCCCAGATACGCAGTATTTT. Residues: CASSLTPDTQYF.

V is TRBV6-5 and J is TRBJ1-2; 8 nucleotides align to TRBD1. The CDR3 loop spans 12 amino acids. Germline CDR1 reads MNHEY; CDR2 reads SVGAGI. The V and J ends lost 7 bases and 7 bases, in that order; junction bases with no gene match: 5. In DNA, the CDR3 is TGTGCCAGCACTCGAACAGGGGGTGGCTACACCTTC. It translates to CASTRTGGGYTF.

The rearrangement joins TRBV3-1 (or the pseudogene TRBV3-2) to TRBJ2-7; perhaps TRBD2 as D (6 bases). CDR3 length equals 16 residues. Deletions cut 3 bases from V and 6 bases from J, with 21 bases between. Per germline, CDR1 LGHDT and CDR2 YNNKEL (reference sequence). DNA for the CDR3: TGTGCCAGCAGCCAGTATGGGGGAGGACGGGTAGCCGAGCAGTACTTC. Translated, it gives CASSQYGGGRVAEQYF.

The chain couples TRBV5-1 to TRBJ1-4; TRBD1 agrees at 7 bases. J gave up 4 bases and V 4 bases, and 10 bases lay outside the gene matches. CDR1 SGHRS and CDR2 YFSETQ come from the germline V gene. The CDR3 runs 16 residues. The CDR3 reads CASSPTGSVGNEKLFF. CDR3 in DNA: TGCGCCAGCAGCCCGACAGGGAGCGTCGGTAATGAAAAACTGTTTTTT. Full variable domain (outside the CDR3, taken from reference TRBV5-1 and TRBJ1-4): KAGVTQTPRYLIKTRGQQVTLSCSPISGHRSVSWYQQTPGQGLQFLFEYFSETQRNKGNFPGRFSGRQFSNSRSEMNVSTLELGDSALYLCASSPTGSVGNEKLFFGSGTQLSVL.

The J gene is TRBJ2-1, the V gene TRBV3-1 (or the pseudogene TRBV3-2), with D tentatively TRBD1 (6 bases). The CDR3 length is 15 residues. Germline V gene lookup returns CDR1 LGHDT and CDR2 YNNKEL (reference sequence). Trimming pared 1 base from V and 9 bases from J, leaving 16 bases between. This CDR3 is CASSQVGTNLFEQFF. The DNA of the CDR3 is TGTGCCAGCAGCCAAGTGGGGACAAACCTCTTTGAGCAGTTCTTC.

The J gene is TRBJ2-2, the V gene TRBV11-3; D ambiguous. The CDR3 runs to 15 residues. Germline CDR1 and CDR2: SGHNT and YENEEA. Trimming pared 6 bases from V and 0 bases from J, leaving 11 bases between. As DNA, the CDR3 is TGTGCCAGCAGACTCGGACCCACGAACACCGGGGAGCTGTTTTTT. Its translation is CASRLGPTNTGELFF.

This clone was observed a handful of times. CDR3 DNA sequence: TGTGCCAGCAGCGAGGGATCCGGGTCCTACGAGCAGTACTTC. Translated, it gives CASSEGSGSYEQYF. The chain carries TRBV9 and TRBJ2-7; no clear D gene. V lost 3 bases and J 1 base, leaving 11 bases between the germline ends. This CDR3 region has 14 residues. Germline CDR1 is SGDLS and CDR2 is YYNGEE.

This chain connects TRBV6-6 to TRBJ1-1; D is unresolved. The CDR3 contains 13 residues. The germline V gene has CDR1 MNHNY and CDR2 SVGAGI (reference sequence). Trimming left V 6 bases short and J 3 bases short, with 11 bases between. For the CDR3, the DNA is TGTGCCAGCAGAGTCGCCGGGTACACTGAAGCTTTCTTT. Protein sequence: CASRVAGYTEAFF.

V is TRBV29-1 and J is TRBJ1-1; D uncertain. Germline CDR1 and CDR2: SQVTM and ANQGSEA. This CDR3 comprises 13 residues. The germline V and J ends were trimmed by 8 bases and 0 bases, with 13 bases remaining between them. The CDR3 is CSTTRTVNTEAFF. CDR3 DNA sequence: TGCAGCACCACCCGGACGGTGAACACTGAAGCTTTCTTT.

This rearrangement joins TRBV9 to TRBJ2-6, with unresolved D. The CDR3 consists of 18 residues. Trimming left V 1 base short and J 0 bases short, with 14 bases between. CDR1 and CDR2 from the germline V gene are SGDLS and YYNGEE. The CDR3 sequence is CASSVRKNANSGANVLTF. As DNA, the CDR3 is TGTGCCAGCAGCGTAAGGAAGAATGCGAACTCTGGGGCCAACGTCCTGACTTTC.